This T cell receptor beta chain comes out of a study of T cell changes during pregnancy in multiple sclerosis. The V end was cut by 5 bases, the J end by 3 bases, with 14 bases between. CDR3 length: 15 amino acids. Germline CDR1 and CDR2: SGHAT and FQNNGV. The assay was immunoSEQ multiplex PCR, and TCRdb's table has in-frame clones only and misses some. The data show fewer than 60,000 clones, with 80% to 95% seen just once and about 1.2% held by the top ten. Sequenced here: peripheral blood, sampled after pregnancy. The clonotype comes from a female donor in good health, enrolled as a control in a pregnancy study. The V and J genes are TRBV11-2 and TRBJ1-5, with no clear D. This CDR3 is CASSGSGSANQPQHF. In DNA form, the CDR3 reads TGTGCCAGCAGCGGCAGCGGGTCAGCCAATCAGCCCCAGCATTTT.